The next 4 T cell receptor beta chains were all read from a single sample in a study of shared clonotypes between healthy human individuals. The data were produced by immunoSEQ multiplex PCR, yet TCRdb's version contains in-frame clones alone and is incomplete. The sample includes some 2,400,000 clones, approximately 94% of them seen just once. The source material was naive CD4+ T cells sorted from blood. Subset defined: CD45RA+ positively selected. These receptors came from a man between 18 and 35 years old in good health.

In the case of this clone: Other nucleotide sequences in the sample specify the same CDR3. The V gene is TRBV6-5, the J gene TRBJ1-1; 9 nucleotides agree with TRBD1. Trimming took 6 bases from V and 1 from J; bases not matched to a gene: 6. Germline V gives CDR1 MNHEY, CDR2 SVGAGI. There are 15 residues in the CDR3. CDR3 region: CASSRTGVRNTEAFF. In DNA form, the CDR3 reads TGTGCCAGCAGCCGGACAGGGGTGAGGAACACTGAAGCTTTCTTT.

This rearrangement joins TRBV18 to TRBJ2-7; D ambiguous. This CDR3 has 13 residues. Trimming shortened V by 3 bases and J by 7 bases, and 13 bases separated the two germline ends. Germline V CDR1 and CDR2: KGHSH, LQKENI. In DNA form, the CDR3 reads TGTGCCAGCTCACCGGCAGGCCCTAGGGAGCAGTACTTC. This encodes CASSPAGPREQYF. Looking up the rest from reference TRBV18 and TRBJ2-7 gives the full variable domain: NAGVMQNPRHLVRRRGQEARLRCSPMKGHSHVYWYRQLPEEGLKFMVYLQKENIIDESGMPKERFSAEFPKEGPSILRIQQVVRGDSAAYFCASSPAGPREQYFGPGTRLTVT.

J is TRBJ2-7 and V is TRBV5-1, with TRBD2 identical over 11 bases. The CDR3 runs to 15 residues. The trim removed 0 bases at V and 6 bases at J, leaving 5 bases unmatched. CDR1 and CDR2 (germline): SGHRS, YFSETQ. As DNA, the CDR3 is TGCGCCAGCAGCTTGGCCGTCGGGACTAGCGGCGAGCAGTACTTC. Residues: CASSLAVGTSGEQYF. Based on the CDR3 plus reference TRBV5-1 and TRBJ2-7, the full variable domain is KAGVTQTPRYLIKTRGQQVTLSCSPISGHRSVSWYQQTPGQGLQFLFEYFSETQRNKGNFPGRFSGRQFSNSRSEMNVSTLELGDSALYLCASSLAVGTSGEQYFGPGTRLTVT.

The V gene is TRBV5-1, the J gene TRBJ1-6; the match to TRBD1 covers 7 bases. The CDR3 runs to 14 residues. Trimming at V came to 1 base and at J to 7 bases, leaving 2 bases not matched to a gene. Germline values: CDR1 SGHRS, CDR2 YFSETQ. The CDR3 region has the DNA TGCGCCAGCAGCTTGTCGACAGGGAATTCACCCCTCCACTTT. Translating gives CASSLSTGNSPLHF.